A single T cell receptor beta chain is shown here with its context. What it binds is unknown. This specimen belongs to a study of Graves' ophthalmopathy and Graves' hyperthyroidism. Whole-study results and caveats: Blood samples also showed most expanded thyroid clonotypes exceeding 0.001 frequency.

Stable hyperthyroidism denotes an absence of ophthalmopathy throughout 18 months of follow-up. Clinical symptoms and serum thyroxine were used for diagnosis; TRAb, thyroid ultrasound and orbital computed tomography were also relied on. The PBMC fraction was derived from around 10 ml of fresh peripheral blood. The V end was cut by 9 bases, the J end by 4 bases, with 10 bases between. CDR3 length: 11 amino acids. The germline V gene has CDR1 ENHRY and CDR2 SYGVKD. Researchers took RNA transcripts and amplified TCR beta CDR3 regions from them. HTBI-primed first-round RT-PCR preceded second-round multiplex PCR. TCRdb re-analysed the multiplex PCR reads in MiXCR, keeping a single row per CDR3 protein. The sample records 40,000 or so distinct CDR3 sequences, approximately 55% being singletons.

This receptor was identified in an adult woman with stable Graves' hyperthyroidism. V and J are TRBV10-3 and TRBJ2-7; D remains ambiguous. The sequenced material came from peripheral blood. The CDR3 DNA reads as TGTGCCATAAGAGACGGGTACGAGCAGTACTTC. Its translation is CAIRDGYEQYF.